A single sample is the source of the 10 T cell receptor beta chains below, sequenced in a study of response to subunit inactivated influenza vaccine. Each CDR3 protein gets one entry after TCRdb re-called the RT-PCR reads with MiXCR. The table has 650,000 to 850,000 distinct CDR3 sequences, approximately 15% seen once. The sequencing here drew on PBMCs from blood, taken approximately 15 days before vaccination. Receptors were obtained from a man aged 45-60 years who received an inactivated influenza vaccine.

This clonotype has at least ten counts. The rearrangement joins TRBV10-2 to TRBJ1-2; TRBD1 matches 9 bases. V lost 4 bases and J lost 2; bases outside the gene matches: 2. CDR3 length equals 14 residues. Looked up from germline, CDR1 is WSHSY and CDR2 is SAAADI. CDR3 residues: CASSAGTGNYGYTF. Written as DNA, the CDR3 is TGCGCCAGCAGTGCCGGGACAGGGAACTATGGCTACACCTTC.

The chain is built from TRBV18 and TRBJ1-2; 8 bases match TRBD1. The trim removed 2 bases at V and 4 bases at J, leaving 6 bases unmatched. Germline V lookup: CDR1 KGHSH, CDR2 LQKENI. This CDR3 is 15 amino acids long. The CDR3 spells CASSPKGQEFYGYTF. CDR3 DNA: TGTGCCAGCTCACCAAAGGGACAGGAGTTCTATGGCTACACCTTC.

This clonotype appeared once. The chain links TRBV4-3 to TRBJ2-7, with 8 bases aligning to TRBD1. The CDR3 contains 15 residues. The germline V gene has CDR1 LGHNA and CDR2 YSLEER. With 0 bases clipped from V and 6 bases from J, the junction kept 7 bases outside the gene matches. The CDR3 sequence: CASSQDIGQGIEQYF. CDR3 DNA: TGCGCCAGCAGCCAAGATATAGGACAGGGAATCGAGCAGTACTTC.

The chain has TRBV5-1 and TRBJ2-2, with 9 nucleotides matching TRBD1. This CDR3 region has 15 residues. V lost 4 bases, J lost 7 bases, and 8 bases stayed unmatched. The germline gives CDR1 SGHRS, CDR2 YFSETQ. CDR3 loop: CASSTGQGQGGELFF. In DNA, the CDR3 is TGCGCCAGCAGCACGGGACAGGGTCAGGGCGGGGAGCTGTTTTTT. Drawing the rest from reference TRBV5-1 and TRBJ2-2, the complete variable domain is KAGVTQTPRYLIKTRGQQVTLSCSPISGHRSVSWYQQTPGQGLQFLFEYFSETQRNKGNFPGRFSGRQFSNSRSEMNVSTLELGDSALYLCASSTGQGQGGELFFGEGSRLTVL.

The chain is built from TRBV6-4 and TRBJ2-3, with 8 bases identical to TRBD2. The CDR3 runs to 15 residues. In germline, CDR1 is MRHNA, CDR2 SNTAGT. V trimming: 3 bases; J trimming: 2 bases; junction bases outside the gene matches: 4. The CDR3, as DNA: TGTGCCAGCAGTGAGCAAGCGGGGGACACAGATACGCAGTATTTT. It yields the protein CASSEQAGDTDTQYF.

CDR3: CASTLSTGGDYEQYF. CDR3 bases: TGTGCCAGTACCCTCTCGACAGGGGGAGACTACGAGCAGTACTTC. The V gene is TRBV19, the J gene TRBJ2-7; TRBD1 agrees at 9 bases. With 7 bases clipped from V and 3 bases from J, the junction kept 10 bases outside the gene matches. The V gene's germline CDR1 is LNHDA and CDR2 SQIVND (reference sequence). CDR3 length equals 15 residues.

This clonotype occurred a few times. The V gene is TRBV25-1, the J gene TRBJ2-2, with 7 bases that match TRBD1. V shed 6 bases, J shed 6 bases, and the junction held 7 bases outside the gene matches. CDR3 size: 14 residues. The germline V gene encodes CDR1 MGHDK and CDR2 SYGVNS. CDR3 bases: TGTGCCAGCAGCAAAGACAGGGTAGCCGGGGAGCTGTTTTTT. Translating gives CASSKDRVAGELFF.

This clonotype was seen ten or more times. The chain carries TRBV29-1 and TRBJ2-5; D gene unclear. In germline, CDR1 is SQVTM, CDR2 ANQGSEA. V was clipped by 0 bases and J by 5 bases, with 7 bases between them. CDR3 length: 12 residues. The CDR3 DNA follows: TGCAGCGTTGAAGATCAGGTGGAGACCCAGTACTTC. It specifies CSVEDQVETQYF. Full variable domain (missing parts from reference TRBV29-1 and TRBJ2-5): SAVISQKPSRDICQRGTSLTIQCQVDSQVTMMFWYRQQPGQSLTLIATANQGSEATYESGFVIDKFPISRPNLTFSTLTVSNMSPEDSSIYLCSVEDQVETQYFGPGTRLLVL.

This clonotype has only a few counts. The chain's CDR3 is CASRNQAPDEQYF. For the CDR3, the DNA is TGCGCCAGCCGAAACCAGGCACCGGACGAGCAGTACTTC. The gene calls are TRBV5-1 and TRBJ2-7; unclear D gene. V lost 7 bases and J 5 bases, leaving 16 bases between the germline ends. CDR1 is SGHRS and CDR2 is YFSETQ in the germline V gene. This CDR3 is built from 13 residues.

The V call is TRBV12-3 or TRBV12-4, the J call TRBJ2-2; possibly TRBD1 for D (6 bases). V lost 6 bases, J lost 4 bases, and 15 bases lay in between. The CDR3 extends over 15 amino acids. CDR3 sequence: CASRSPGHRTGELFF. CDR3 nucleotides: TGTGCCAGCAGGTCCCCGGGACATCGCACCGGGGAGCTGTTTTTT.